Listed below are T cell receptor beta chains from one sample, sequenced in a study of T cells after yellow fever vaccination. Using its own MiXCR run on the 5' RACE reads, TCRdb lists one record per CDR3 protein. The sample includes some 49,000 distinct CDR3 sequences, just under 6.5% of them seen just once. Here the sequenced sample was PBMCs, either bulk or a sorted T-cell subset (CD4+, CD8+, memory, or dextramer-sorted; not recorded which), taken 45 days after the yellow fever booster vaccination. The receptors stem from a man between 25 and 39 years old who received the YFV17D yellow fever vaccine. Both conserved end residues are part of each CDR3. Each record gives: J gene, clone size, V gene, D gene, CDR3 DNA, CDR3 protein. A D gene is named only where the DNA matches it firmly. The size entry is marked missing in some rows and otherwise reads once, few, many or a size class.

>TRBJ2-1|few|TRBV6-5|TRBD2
TGTGCCAGCAGTTACGGCGGGGGGAGGGGCCATGAGCAGTTCTTC
CASSYGGGRGHEQFF
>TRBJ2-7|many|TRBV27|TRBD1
TGTGCCAGCAGCCTCTTGGGACAGGGTAGGGAGGTGCAGTACTTC
CASSLLGQGREVQYF
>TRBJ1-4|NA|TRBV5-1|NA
TGCGCCAGCAGCTTGGAAAAGCCCAATGAAAAACTGTTTTTT
CASSLEKPNEKLFF
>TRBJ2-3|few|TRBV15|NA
TGTGCCACCAGCAGAGATCAGGAAGATACGCAGTATTTT
CATSRDQEDTQYF
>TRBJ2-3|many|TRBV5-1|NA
TGCGCCAGCAGAATTGGCGTTAGCACAGATACGCAGTATTTT
CASRIGVSTDTQYF
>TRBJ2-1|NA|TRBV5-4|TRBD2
TGTGCCAGCAGCCGGACCCCGCGTTACAGCGGGAGCGGTGAGCAGTTCTTC
CASSRTPRYSGSGEQFF
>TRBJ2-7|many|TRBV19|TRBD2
TGTGCCAGTAGCACCAAGGGACTAGCGGGAGGTTTGGTCTACGAGCAGTACTTC
CASSTKGLAGGLVYEQYF
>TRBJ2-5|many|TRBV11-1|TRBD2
TGTGCCAGCAGTGCGAGGTCGGGACTAGCGGGAGGAAGTGAAGAGACCCAGTACTTC
CASSARSGLAGGSEETQYF
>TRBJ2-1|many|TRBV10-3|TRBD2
TGTGCCATCAGTGTGCGGACTAGCGGGAGAGATGAGCAGTTCTTC
CAISVRTSGRDEQFF
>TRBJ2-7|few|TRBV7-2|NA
TGTGCCAGCAGCCAGGGGGGAGCGGGCCCGAGCTCCTACGAGCAGTACTTC
CASSQGGAGPSSYEQYF
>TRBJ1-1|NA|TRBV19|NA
TGTGCCACCATACCCGGGACGGTGAACACTGAAGCTTTCTTT
CATIPGTVNTEAFF